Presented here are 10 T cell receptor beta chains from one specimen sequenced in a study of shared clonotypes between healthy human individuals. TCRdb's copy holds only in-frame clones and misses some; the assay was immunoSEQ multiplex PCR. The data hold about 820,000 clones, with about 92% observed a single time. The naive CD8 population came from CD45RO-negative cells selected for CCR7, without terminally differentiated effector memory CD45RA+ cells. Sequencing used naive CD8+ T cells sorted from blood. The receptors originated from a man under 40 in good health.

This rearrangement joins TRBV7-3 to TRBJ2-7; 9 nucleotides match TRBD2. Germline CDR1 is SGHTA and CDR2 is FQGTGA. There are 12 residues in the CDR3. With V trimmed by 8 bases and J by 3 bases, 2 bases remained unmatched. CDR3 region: CASRTSVYEQYF. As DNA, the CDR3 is TGTGCCAGCCGGACTAGCGTCTACGAGCAGTACTTC.

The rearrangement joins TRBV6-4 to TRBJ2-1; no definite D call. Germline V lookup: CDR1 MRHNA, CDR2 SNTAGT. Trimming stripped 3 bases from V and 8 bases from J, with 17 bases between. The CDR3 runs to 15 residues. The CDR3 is CASSEFGVSSHEQFF. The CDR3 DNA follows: TGTGCCAGCAGTGAATTTGGAGTCAGTAGTCATGAGCAGTTCTTC.

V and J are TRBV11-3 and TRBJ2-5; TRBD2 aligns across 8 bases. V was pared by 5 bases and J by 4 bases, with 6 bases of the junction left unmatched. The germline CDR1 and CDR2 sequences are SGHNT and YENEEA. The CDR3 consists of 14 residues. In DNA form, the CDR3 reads TGTGCCAGCAGCGCGGGGACTAGTGGAGAGACCCAGTACTTC. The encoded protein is CASSAGTSGETQYF.

The CDR3 here is CASSQDPGNRYQPQHF. The CDR3 nucleotides are TGCGCCAGCAGCCAAGATCCGGGGAACCGTTATCAGCCCCAGCATTTT. V usage is TRBV4-1 and J usage is TRBJ1-5; D ambiguous. In germline, CDR1 is MGHRA, CDR2 YSYEKL. V was clipped by 0 bases and J by 5 bases, with 14 bases between them. The CDR3 is 16 residues long.

DNA of the CDR3: TGTGCCAGCAGCGTTTTCGGGACTAGCGGCTACGAGCAGTACTTC. Amino acid sequence: CASSVFGTSGYEQYF. This chain connects TRBV9 to TRBJ2-7; TRBD2 matches at 11 bases. J gave up 3 bases and V 2 bases, and 4 bases lay outside the gene matches. Per the germline V gene, CDR1 is SGDLS and CDR2 is YYNGEE. The CDR3 loop spans 15 amino acids.

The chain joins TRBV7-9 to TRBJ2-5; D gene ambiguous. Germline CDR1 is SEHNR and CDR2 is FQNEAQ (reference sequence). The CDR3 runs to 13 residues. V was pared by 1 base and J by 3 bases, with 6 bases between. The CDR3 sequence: CASSLVTKETQYF. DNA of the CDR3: TGTGCCAGCAGCTTAGTTACTAAAGAGACCCAGTACTTC. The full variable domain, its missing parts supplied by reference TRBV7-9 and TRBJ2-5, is DTGVSQNPRHKITKRGQNVTFRCDPISEHNRLYWYRQTLGQGPEFLTYFQNEAQLEKSRLLSDRFSAERPKGSFSTLEIQRTEQGDSAMYLCASSLVTKETQYFGPGTRLLVL.

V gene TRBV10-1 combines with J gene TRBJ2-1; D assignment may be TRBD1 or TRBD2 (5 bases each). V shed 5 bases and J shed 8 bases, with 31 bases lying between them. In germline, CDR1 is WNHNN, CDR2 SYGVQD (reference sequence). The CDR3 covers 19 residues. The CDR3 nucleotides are TGCGCCAGCAGTAACTTCTATGGGGCTAGCCATTTAGTTAGCGATGAGCAGTTCTTC. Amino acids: CASSNFYGASHLVSDEQFF.

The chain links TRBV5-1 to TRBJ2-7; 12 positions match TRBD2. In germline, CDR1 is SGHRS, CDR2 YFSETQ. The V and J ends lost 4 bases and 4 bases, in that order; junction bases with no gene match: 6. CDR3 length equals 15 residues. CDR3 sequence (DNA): TGCGCCAGCAGCCAGGGACTAGCGGGCTTATACGAGCAGTACTTC. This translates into CASSQGLAGLYEQYF.

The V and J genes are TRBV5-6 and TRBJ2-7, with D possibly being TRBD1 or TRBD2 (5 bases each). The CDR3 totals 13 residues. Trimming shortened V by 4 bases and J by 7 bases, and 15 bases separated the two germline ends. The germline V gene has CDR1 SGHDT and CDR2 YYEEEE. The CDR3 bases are TGTGCCAGCAGCCTGGACGGGACGAAAGAGCAGTACTTC. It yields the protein CASSLDGTKEQYF.

DNA for the CDR3: TGTGCCAGCAGCTTAAGCCCGCCCGGAGATACGCAGTATTTT. Its translation: CASSLSPPGDTQYF. The chain employs TRBV7-9 and TRBJ2-3; the D is unclear. The V end lost 2 bases, the J end lost 5 bases, and 11 bases lay between the germline ends. Germline V gives CDR1 SEHNR, CDR2 FQNEAQ (reference sequence). The CDR3 contains 14 residues.